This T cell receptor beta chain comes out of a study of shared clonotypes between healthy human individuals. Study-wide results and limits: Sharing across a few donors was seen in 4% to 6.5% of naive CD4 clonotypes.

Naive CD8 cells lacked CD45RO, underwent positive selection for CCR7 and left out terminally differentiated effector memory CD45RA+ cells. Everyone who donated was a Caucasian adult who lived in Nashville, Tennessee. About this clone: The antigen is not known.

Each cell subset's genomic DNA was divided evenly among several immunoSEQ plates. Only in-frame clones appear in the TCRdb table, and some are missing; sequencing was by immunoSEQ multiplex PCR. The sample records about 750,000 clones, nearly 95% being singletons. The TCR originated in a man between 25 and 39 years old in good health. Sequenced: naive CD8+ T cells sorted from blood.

The CDR3 reads CASSLAVWGSSYNEQFF. CDR3 DNA sequence: TGTGCCAGCAGCTTAGCCGTATGGGGGAGCTCCTACAATGAGCAGTTCTTC. This chain joins TRBV11-2 and TRBJ2-1, with D perhaps matching TRBD1 or TRBD2 (5 bases each). The CDR3 extends over 17 amino acids. Trimming stripped 1 base from V and 0 bases from J, with 13 bases between. The germline CDR1 and CDR2 sequences are SGHAT and FQNNGV.